This TCR beta chain derives from a study of T-cell memory formation after mild COVID-19. This clonotype was recorded at least ten times. No antigen is known for it. General study points: Later expanders leaned toward CD4+, whereas clones contracting from day 15 to 85 were balanced CD4/CD8. Clones that contracted clustered mainly in CM and EM if CD4+ and in EMRA if CD8+. Pre-infection memory already had some responding clones, implying cross-reactive memory joined.

A 5'RACE reaction primed in the constant segment made cDNA libraries of TCR alpha and TCR beta, and these carried sample barcodes and UMIs. TCRdb called the 5' RACE reads again in MiXCR, with one record for every CDR3 protein. The table lists 200,000 to 250,000 distinct CDR3 sequences, roughly a tenth of them singletons. This CDR3 comprises 14 residues. V lost 6 bases and J lost 3, with 12 bases in between. Germline CDR1 reads MNHEY; CDR2 reads SVGAGI. The chain uses TRBV6-5 and TRBJ1-5, with D perhaps TRBD1 (5 bases). Sequencing used PBMCs or a T cell subset sorted from them (not recorded which). This receptor was obtained from a man between 18 and 29 years old who had mild COVID-19 (a few samples of this study predate the infection). Cell type and time point are not known. As DNA, the CDR3 is TGTGCCAGCAGCCCCGGACAAGTCAATCAGCCCCAGCATTTT. This translates into CASSPGQVNQPQHF.